The clone carrying this TCR beta chain has ten or more counts. These data belong to a study of identical twins. A single record per CDR3 protein comes from TCRdb applying MiXCR to the 5' RACE reads. The table includes approximately 250,000 distinct CDR3 sequences, 6.5% detected once. The germline gives CDR1 DFQATT, CDR2 SNEGSKA (reference sequence). The CDR3 sequence is 17 residues long. The ends were cut back, 6 bases at V and 5 bases at J, with 26 bases in the middle. Another study also made use of these data, one on T cells expressing NK-cell markers. As that study records: Expanded NKG2C+ T cell clones had unclear HCMV specificity.

This clonotype originated in a young woman in good health. Material for sequencing was CD8+ T cells sorted from blood. The V call is TRBV20-1, the J call TRBJ1-5; D unclear. CDR3 in DNA: TGCAGTGCCCCTGGCCATCAGGCGCTCGGCGGGGATCAGCCCCAGCATTTT. Translated: CSAPGHQALGGDQPQHF.